Listed below are T cell receptor beta chains from one sample, sequenced in a study of T-cell reconstitution after alpha-beta-depleted transplantation in children. TCRdb processed the PCR reads anew with MiXCR; each CDR3 protein has one entry. This table has about 640,000 distinct CDR3 sequences, around 16% appearing once. The source was PBMCs from the stem cell graft donor, collected from the stem cell graft. The receptors here all came from a human donor who donated a stem cell graft to a child with acute myeloid leukemia. Both conserved end residues are part of each CDR3. Each record gives: clone size, V gene, D gene, J gene, CDR3 protein, CDR3 DNA. A D gene is named only where the DNA matches it firmly. Some rows mark clone size as missing; the rest say once, few, many or name a class of expanded clone.

clone size: .
V gene: TRBV7-2
D gene: .
J gene: TRBJ1-2
CDR3 protein: CASSQRLAGRYGYTF
CDR3 DNA: TGTGCCAGCAGCCAACGCTTGGCCGGGCGCTATGGCTACACCTTC

clone size: many
V gene: TRBV29-1
D gene: .
J gene: TRBJ2-2
CDR3 protein: CSVLQGGAGELFF
CDR3 DNA: TGCAGCGTTTTACAGGGTGGGGCCGGGGAGCTGTTTTTT

clone size: many
V gene: TRBV20-1
D gene: TRBD1
J gene: TRBJ2-4
CDR3 protein: CSAAGDLLGQGRSIQYF
CDR3 DNA: TGCAGTGCTGCGGGCGATCTCCTCGGACAGGGTAGGAGCATTCAGTACTTC

clone size: many
V gene: TRBV12-3/TRBV12-4
D gene: .
J gene: TRBJ2-5
CDR3 protein: CASSLGVGAETQYF
CDR3 DNA: TGTGCCAGCAGTTTGGGTGTGGGAGCGGAGACCCAGTACTTC

clone size: .
V gene: TRBV5-5
D gene: TRBD2
J gene: TRBJ2-2
CDR3 protein: CASLSGGPGGELFF
CDR3 DNA: TGTGCCAGCCTTAGCGGGGGGCCTGGCGGGGAGCTGTTTTTT

clone size: .
V gene: TRBV7-2
D gene: .
J gene: TRBJ2-5
CDR3 protein: CASSLGSGRSETQYF
CDR3 DNA: TGTGCCAGCAGCTTAGGGTCAGGGAGGTCAGAGACCCAGTACTTC

clone size: many
V gene: TRBV29-1
D gene: .
J gene: TRBJ1-1
CDR3 protein: CSVAGWVTEAFF
CDR3 DNA: TGCAGCGTTGCGGGGTGGGTCACTGAAGCTTTCTTT

clone size: many
V gene: TRBV20-1
D gene: TRBD2
J gene: TRBJ2-5
CDR3 protein: CSATKLAGGRETQYF
CDR3 DNA: TGCAGTGCTACTAAACTAGCGGGGGGGCGAGAGACCCAGTACTTC

clone size: many
V gene: TRBV4-3
D gene: .
J gene: TRBJ2-1
CDR3 protein: CASSQDLSRYNEQFF
CDR3 DNA: TGCGCCAGCAGCCAAGATCTATCACGGTACAATGAGCAGTTCTTC

clone size: many
V gene: TRBV5-5
D gene: .
J gene: TRBJ2-7
CDR3 protein: CASSLGEGNEQYF
CDR3 DNA: TGTGCCAGCAGCTTGGGCGAGGGGAACGAGCAGTACTTC

clone size: .
V gene: TRBV7-9
D gene: .
J gene: TRBJ1-3
CDR3 protein: CASNNHEKSPGNTIYF
CDR3 DNA: TGTGCCAGCAACAACCACGAGAAGTCGCCTGGAAACACCATATATTTT

clone size: few
V gene: TRBV10-3
D gene: TRBD1
J gene: TRBJ1-1
CDR3 protein: CAISEGAGTENTEAFF
CDR3 DNA: TGTGCCATCAGTGAGGGCGCCGGGACAGAGAACACTGAAGCTTTCTTT

clone size: .
V gene: TRBV6-5
D gene: .
J gene: TRBJ1-5
CDR3 protein: CASSYSSGYNQPQHF
CDR3 DNA: TGTGCCAGCAGTTACTCAAGCGGATACAATCAGCCCCAGCATTTT

clone size: many
V gene: TRBV5-6
D gene: .
J gene: TRBJ2-4
CDR3 protein: CASSFRSLRAKNIQYF
CDR3 DNA: TGTGCCAGCAGTTTCAGGTCCCTTCGGGCCAAAAACATTCAGTACTTC

clone size: many
V gene: TRBV20-1
D gene: .
J gene: TRBJ2-3
CDR3 protein: CSAKEVADTQYF
CDR3 DNA: TGCAGTGCGAAGGAAGTCGCAGATACGCAGTATTTT

clone size: few
V gene: TRBV28
D gene: TRBD1
J gene: TRBJ1-1
CDR3 protein: CASSAPTGIRAFF
CDR3 DNA: TGTGCCAGCAGTGCCCCGACAGGGATTAGAGCTTTCTTT

clone size: few
V gene: TRBV4-1
D gene: .
J gene: TRBJ2-1
CDR3 protein: CASSQNGLVYNEQFF
CDR3 DNA: TGCGCCAGCAGCCAGAACGGCCTGGTATACAATGAGCAGTTCTTC

clone size: many
V gene: TRBV15
D gene: .
J gene: TRBJ2-3
CDR3 protein: CATSRWDTDTQYF
CDR3 DNA: TGTGCCACCAGCAGGTGGGACACAGATACGCAGTATTTT

clone size: many
V gene: TRBV20-1
D gene: .
J gene: TRBJ2-5
CDR3 protein: CSARRRTQETQYF
CDR3 DNA: TGCAGTGCTAGACGGCGGACACAAGAGACCCAGTACTTC

clone size: many
V gene: TRBV29-1
D gene: .
J gene: TRBJ1-2
CDR3 protein: CSVEAGGYTF
CDR3 DNA: TGCAGCGTTGAGGCCGGCGGCTACACCTTC

clone size: many
V gene: TRBV29-1
D gene: .
J gene: TRBJ2-1
CDR3 protein: CSVGGFLNEQFF
CDR3 DNA: TGCAGCGTTGGGGGGTTTCTCAATGAGCAGTTCTTC

clone size: .
V gene: TRBV12-3/TRBV12-4
D gene: TRBD1
J gene: TRBJ2-2
CDR3 protein: CASSLQGWNTGELFF
CDR3 DNA: TGTGCCAGCAGCCTACAGGGGTGGAACACCGGGGAGCTGTTTTTT

clone size: .
V gene: TRBV7-9
D gene: .
J gene: TRBJ2-5
CDR3 protein: CASSSDPKQAQYF
CDR3 DNA: TGTGCCAGCAGCTCGGACCCAAAGCAGGCCCAGTACTTC

clone size: many
V gene: TRBV5-5
D gene: .
J gene: TRBJ2-1
CDR3 protein: CASSLYGSSYNEQFF
CDR3 DNA: TGTGCCAGCAGCTTGTACGGGAGCTCCTACAATGAGCAGTTCTTC

clone size: few
V gene: TRBV9
D gene: .
J gene: TRBJ1-1
CDR3 protein: CASSVDGLGTEAFF
CDR3 DNA: TGTGCCAGCAGCGTAGACGGGCTGGGCACTGAAGCTTTCTTT

clone size: few
V gene: TRBV9
D gene: .
J gene: TRBJ1-1
CDR3 protein: CASSVDTGRLNTEAFF
CDR3 DNA: TGTGCCAGTAGCGTAGATACAGGGAGACTGAACACTGAAGCTTTCTTT

clone size: many
V gene: TRBV7-2
D gene: TRBD1
J gene: TRBJ1-4
CDR3 protein: CASSSTGQDNEKLFF
CDR3 DNA: TGTGCCAGCAGCTCGACGGGACAGGACAATGAAAAACTGTTTTTT

clone size: many
V gene: TRBV5-5
D gene: TRBD1
J gene: TRBJ1-6
CDR3 protein: CASSLAGTGGGSPLHF
CDR3 DNA: TGTGCCAGCAGCTTGGCCGGGACAGGGGGTGGGTCACCCCTCCACTTT

clone size: many
V gene: TRBV6-4
D gene: .
J gene: TRBJ1-1
CDR3 protein: CASSAGGHTEAFF
CDR3 DNA: TGTGCCAGCAGTGCGGGGGGGCACACTGAAGCTTTCTTT

clone size: many
V gene: TRBV20-1
D gene: .
J gene: TRBJ2-7
CDR3 protein: CSARDRGARTNTPYEQYF
CDR3 DNA: TGCAGTGCTAGAGATAGGGGGGCCAGGACTAATACACCCTACGAGCAGTACTTC

clone size: many
V gene: TRBV29-1
D gene: .
J gene: TRBJ2-2
CDR3 protein: CSAYGQNTGELFF
CDR3 DNA: TGCAGCGCCTACGGACAGAACACCGGGGAGCTGTTTTTT

clone size: .
V gene: TRBV7-9
D gene: TRBD1
J gene: TRBJ2-7
CDR3 protein: CASSFPNPRTGTYEQYF
CDR3 DNA: TGTGCCAGCAGCTTTCCAAACCCGAGGACAGGAACCTACGAGCAGTACTTC

clone size: few
V gene: TRBV27
D gene: .
J gene: TRBJ2-1
CDR3 protein: CASSPYLTGSNEQFF
CDR3 DNA: TGTGCCAGCAGTCCCTACCTAACAGGGAGCAATGAGCAGTTCTTC

clone size: many
V gene: TRBV20-1
D gene: .
J gene: TRBJ2-5
CDR3 protein: CSAEHQETQYF
CDR3 DNA: TGCAGTGCGGAACATCAAGAGACCCAGTACTTC

clone size: many
V gene: TRBV20-1
D gene: .
J gene: TRBJ2-1
CDR3 protein: CSARLPSGGHNEQFF
CDR3 DNA: TGCAGTGCTAGATTACCTTCTGGGGGCCACAATGAGCAGTTCTTC

clone size: many
V gene: TRBV6-1
D gene: .
J gene: TRBJ2-5
CDR3 protein: CASKTRGEETQYF
CDR3 DNA: TGTGCCAGCAAAACAAGGGGTGAAGAGACCCAGTACTTC